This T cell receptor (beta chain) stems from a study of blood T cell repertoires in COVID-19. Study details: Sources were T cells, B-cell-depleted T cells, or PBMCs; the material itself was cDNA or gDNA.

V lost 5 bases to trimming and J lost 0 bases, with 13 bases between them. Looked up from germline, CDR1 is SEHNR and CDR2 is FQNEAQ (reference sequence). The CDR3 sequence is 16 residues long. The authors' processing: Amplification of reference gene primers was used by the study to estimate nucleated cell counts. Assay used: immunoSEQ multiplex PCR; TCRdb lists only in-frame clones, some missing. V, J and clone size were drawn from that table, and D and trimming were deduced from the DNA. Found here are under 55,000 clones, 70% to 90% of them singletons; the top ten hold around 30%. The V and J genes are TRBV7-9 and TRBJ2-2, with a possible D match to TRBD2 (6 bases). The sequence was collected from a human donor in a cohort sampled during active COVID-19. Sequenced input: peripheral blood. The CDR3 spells CASSLLGGPNTGELFF. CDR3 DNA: TGTGCCAGCAGCCTTCTCGGGGGTCCGAACACCGGGGAGCTGTTTTTT.